These 30 T cell receptor beta chains came from one sample sequenced in a study of T cell repertoires and HLA-DP antigens. The method was immunoSEQ multiplex PCR; TCRdb's version includes in-frame clones alone and lacks a portion of them. The repertoire includes some 120,000 clones, around 93% of them detected once, and under 0.35% sits in the top ten. No antigens are known for them. Sequencing was carried out using CD4+ T cells from PBMCs. The receptors derive from a woman aged 18-29 years in good health and CMV-seronegative.

The chain has TRBV7-3 and TRBJ2-5; 9 nucleotides agree with TRBD2. The DNA end lines up better with TRBJ2-7; the J call may be wrong. The CDR3 contains 14 residues. CDR1 and CDR2 (germline): SGHTA, FQGTGA. CDR3 nucleotides: TGTGCCAGCAGCAAAGCGGGGGGACCCTACGAGCAGTACTTC. It encodes CASSKAGGPYEQYF.

This sequence joins TRBV11-2 and TRBJ1-2; TRBD1 aligns across 8 bases. The germline V gene has CDR1 SGHAT and CDR2 FQNNGV. V dropped 1 base and J dropped 4; count of bases not matched to a gene: 8. The CDR3 loop spans 16 amino acids. CDR3 amino acids: CASSLGSSGGIYGYTF. In DNA form, the CDR3 reads TGTGCCAGCAGCTTAGGTAGTTCAGGGGGCATCTATGGCTACACCTTC.

This rearrangement joins TRBV30 to TRBJ2-1; 9 bases map to TRBD2. Germline CDR1 reads GTSNPN; CDR2 reads SVGIG (reference sequence). J lost 14 bases, V lost 2 bases, and 7 bases had no gene match. CDR3 length: 12 residues. The DNA for the CDR3 is TGTGCCTGGAGTAAGATAGCGGGAGAGGAGTTCTTC. Translation gives CAWSKIAGEEFF.

The chain recombines TRBV27 with TRBJ1-2, with 10 bases fitting TRBD1. The J segment lost 9 bases and the V segment lost 6 bases, leaving 10 bases of the junction unmatched. Germline CDR1 MNHEY, CDR2 SMNVEV (reference sequence). The CDR3 runs to 14 residues. CDR3 nucleotides: TGTGCCAGCAGCCTCCGACAGGGGGCCCATAGCTACACCTTC. Encoded protein: CASSLRQGAHSYTF.

This clone was picked up one time. The V and J genes are TRBV7-2 and TRBJ1-5, with 7 bases identical to TRBD1. Germline V gives CDR1 SGHTA, CDR2 FQGNSA. V was clipped by 2 bases and J by 4 bases; unmatched bases: 2. The CDR3 runs to 14 residues. CDR3 DNA: TGTGCCAGCAGCTTAAACAGGGGTAATCAGCCCCAGCATTTT. Translated, it gives CASSLNRGNQPQHF.

This chain links TRBV11-2 with TRBJ2-7; no clear D. V lost 0 bases to trimming and J lost 3 bases, with 9 bases between them. The CDR3 has 14 amino acids. CDR1 and CDR2 (germline): SGHAT, FQNNGV. The DNA for the CDR3 is TGTGCCAGCAGCTTAGATTGGGGTAGCTACGAGCAGTACTTC. This gives the protein CASSLDWGSYEQYF.

The chain combines TRBV7-2 with TRBJ1-1; 7 positions agree with TRBD1. The CDR3 consists of 14 residues. Germline V gene data show CDR1 as SGHTA and CDR2 as FQGNSA. V lost 6 bases to trimming and J lost 3 bases; unmatched junction nucleotides: 7. The CDR3 sequence: CASSYFRGDTEAFF. The CDR3 coding sequence is TGTGCCAGCAGTTACTTCAGGGGGGACACTGAAGCTTTCTTT.

The V and J genes are TRBV28 and TRBJ1-2; D is possibly TRBD1 (5 bases). This CDR3 has 15 residues. Germline V CDR1 and CDR2: MDHEN, SYDVKM. V was pared by 5 bases and J by 0 bases, with 13 bases between. CDR3 nucleotides: TGTGCCAGCAGTCCCGCGGCGGGGCCTAACTATGGCTACACCTTC. Translation: CASSPAAGPNYGYTF.

The chain links TRBV2 to TRBJ1-1; D call uncertain. Trimming shortened V by 6 bases and J by 5 bases, and 19 bases separated the two germline ends. The CDR3 totals 15 residues. Germline V gene sequence: CDR1 SNHLY, CDR2 FYNNEI. The DNA for the CDR3 is TGTGCCAGCAGCCCCAGGACGGCGAGGATGACTGAAGCTTTCTTT. It codes for CASSPRTARMTEAFF.

The V gene is TRBV5-1, the J gene TRBJ2-3; 8 bases align to TRBD1. Per germline, CDR1 SGHRS and CDR2 YFSETQ. V lost 4 bases to trimming and J lost 2 bases; unmatched junction nucleotides: 9. The CDR3 extends over 16 amino acids. The CDR3 loop reads CASSPATGANTDTQYF. The DNA of the CDR3 is TGCGCCAGCAGCCCCGCGACAGGGGCCAACACAGATACGCAGTATTTT.

This clone was picked up one time. The chain joins TRBV6-5 to TRBJ2-7; no reliable D call. This CDR3 spans 12 amino acids. The germline gives CDR1 MNHEY, CDR2 SVGAGI. Deletions cut 5 bases from V and 0 bases from J, with 5 bases between. This chain's CDR3 is CASSKSSYEQYF. CDR3 DNA: TGTGCCAGCAGTAAGAGCTCCTACGAGCAGTACTTC.

The chain recombines TRBV7-2 with TRBJ2-5; D is uncertain. V was cut by 8 bases and J by 5 bases, with 15 bases left in between. Germline-derived CDR1 and CDR2 are SGHTA and FQGNSA. The CDR3 is 13 residues long. The CDR3 reads CASGMIGRETQYF. CDR3 bases: TGTGCCAGCGGGATGATAGGCAGGGAGACCCAGTACTTC.

This chain connects TRBV10-3 to TRBJ2-5; D might be TRBD1 (5 bases). This CDR3 has 13 amino acids. Germline V lookup: CDR1 ENHRY, CDR2 SYGVKD. V was cut by 6 bases and J by 5 bases, with 13 bases left in between. The DNA of the CDR3 is TGTGCCATCAGCTCGACAGTTCGCGAGACCCAGTACTTC. It yields the protein CAISSTVRETQYF.

V and J are TRBV27 and TRBJ2-1; TRBD1 matches 7 bases. The junction had 3 bases not matched to a gene; V was cut back by 3 bases and J by 1 base. This CDR3 contains 15 residues. Germline V gene lookup returns CDR1 MNHEY and CDR2 SMNVEV (reference sequence). The CDR3 nucleotides are TGTGCCAGCAGTTTGGACAGGTTTTCCTACAATGAGCAGTTCTTC. It codes for CASSLDRFSYNEQFF.

The chain uses TRBV9 and TRBJ2-7; 9 bases line up with TRBD1. Germline lookup yields CDR1 SGDLS and CDR2 YYNGEE. The length of the CDR3 is 14 residues. The CDR3: CASSAFSGTGLGNV. In nucleotides, the CDR3 is TGTGCCAGCAGCGCCTTCTCCGGGACAGGGTTAGGGAACGTC.

J is TRBJ2-1 and V is TRBV19, with TRBD2 matching 11 bases. Germline CDR1 and CDR2: LNHDA and SQIVND (reference sequence). Unmatched junction bases numbered 6, after V lost 6 bases and J lost 2 bases. CDR3 size: 16 residues. This CDR3 reads CASRRLAGHPYNEQFF. CDR3 nucleotides: TGTGCCAGTAGACGACTAGCGGGACATCCCTACAATGAGCAGTTCTTC.

CDR3 sequence reads: CASSLTPDRANEQYF. In nucleotides, the CDR3 is TGTGCCAGCAGCTTAACTCCAGACAGGGCCAACGAGCAGTACTTC. The gene calls are TRBV11-2 and TRBJ2-7; TRBD1 aligns across 7 bases. This CDR3 contains 15 residues. The germline V gene has CDR1 SGHAT and CDR2 FQNNGV. V gave up 2 bases and J gave up 5 bases; unmatched junction bases: 9.

The chain has TRBV2 and TRBJ2-7, with 11 nucleotides matching TRBD2. Trimming removed 4 bases from V and 6 bases from J; junction bases left unmatched: 5. This CDR3 is built from 14 residues. Germline V lookup: CDR1 SNHLY, CDR2 FYNNEI. The chain's CDR3 is CASSVGSGRGEQYF. DNA of the CDR3: TGTGCCAGCAGTGTGGGTAGCGGGAGGGGCGAGCAGTACTTC.

The CDR3: CASSQENQREFSGELFF. CDR3 nucleotides: TGTGCCAGCAGCCAAGAAAACCAGCGGGAGTTTTCCGGGGAGCTGTTTTTT. V and J are TRBV4-2 and TRBJ2-2; 8 nucleotides agree with TRBD2. The CDR3 has 17 residues. CDR1 is LGHNA, CDR2 YNFKEQ, per germline. V lost 0 bases and J lost 6; bases outside the gene matches: 9.

This CDR3 is CASSFDNEQFF. CDR3 coding DNA: TGCGCCAGCAGCTTCGACAATGAGCAGTTCTTC. This rearrangement joins TRBV5-1 to TRBJ2-1; D is undetermined. V was trimmed by 2 bases and J by 5 bases, leaving 2 bases between them. Germline assignment: CDR1 SGHRS and CDR2 YFSETQ. The CDR3 covers 11 residues.

The V call is TRBV5-4, the J call TRBJ1-1, with D perhaps matching TRBD1 (6 bases). CDR1 SGHNT and CDR2 YYREEE come from the germline V gene (reference sequence). Between the trimmed V and J ends, which lost 3 bases and 5 bases, there was a span of 14 bases. The CDR3 totals 14 residues. The CDR3 is CASSSRGSMTEAFF. CDR3 DNA sequence: TGTGCCAGCAGCTCCAGGGGAAGTATGACTGAAGCTTTCTTT.

V is TRBV6-1 and J is TRBJ2-1; D is possibly TRBD1 or TRBD2 (5 bases each). V lost 8 bases, J lost 2 bases, and 10 bases lay in between. This CDR3 has 13 amino acids. Germline values: CDR1 MNHNS, CDR2 SASEGT. In DNA, the CDR3 is TGTGCCAGCGAGAGGGGACCCTACAATGAGCAGTTCTTC. It is translated as CASERGPYNEQFF.

This clone has a handful of counts. V and J are TRBV6-5 and TRBJ1-2; D is ambiguous. V lost 6 bases, J lost 10 bases, and 21 bases lay in between. CDR1 is MNHEY and CDR2 is SVGAGI in the germline V gene. The CDR3 contains 14 residues. CDR3 residues: CASRPSKQSLDYTF. CDR3 DNA: TGTGCCAGCAGACCGTCCAAACAGAGCCTCGACTACACCTTC.

The chain carries TRBV28 and TRBJ1-2, with 8 bases that match TRBD1. This CDR3 has 15 residues. Trimming at V came to 4 bases and at J to 8 bases, leaving 12 bases not matched to a gene. CDR1 is MDHEN and CDR2 is SYDVKM in the germline V gene. In nucleotides, the CDR3 is TGTGCCAGCAGTTCCGTTAAGACAGGGGTGGGAGGCTACACCTTC. It is translated as CASSSVKTGVGGYTF.

This sequence joins TRBV7-9 and TRBJ2-3, with a possible D match to TRBD2 (6 bases). Germline CDR1 is SEHNR and CDR2 is FQNEAQ (reference sequence). The CDR3 extends over 18 amino acids. V was clipped by 5 bases and J by 1 base, with 22 bases between them. The CDR3 loop is CASSPFTFFGRGTDTQYF. The CDR3 bases are TGTGCCAGCAGCCCCTTTACCTTTTTCGGGAGAGGCACAGATACGCAGTATTTT. Full variable domain (remainder filled in from reference TRBV7-9 and TRBJ2-3): DTGVSQNPRHKITKRGQNVTFRCDPISEHNRLYWYRQTLGQGPEFLTYFQNEAQLEKSRLLSDRFSAERPKGSFSTLEIQRTEQGDSAMYLCASSPFTFFGRGTDTQYFGPGTRLTVL.

The CDR3 DNA sequence: TGTGCCAGCAGCCCCTTCCGACAGGTTTACTATGGCTACACCTTC. It is translated as CASSPFRQVYYGYTF. This chain joins TRBV4-2 and TRBJ1-2; weak D call: TRBD1 (6 bases). V was cut by 4 bases and J by 3 bases, with 15 bases left in between. Germline lookup yields CDR1 LGHNA and CDR2 YNFKEQ. The CDR3 has 15 residues.

The gene calls are TRBV10-3 and TRBJ2-2, with 7 bases fitting TRBD1. This CDR3 has 17 residues. V lost 2 bases to trimming and J lost 5 bases; unmatched junction nucleotides: 11. CDR1 and CDR2 (germline): ENHRY, SYGVKD. The CDR3 is CAISESSGTVPTGELFF. DNA for the CDR3: TGTGCCATCAGTGAGAGCTCGGGGACAGTTCCGACCGGGGAGCTGTTTTTT.

This clone was found once. The genes are TRBV7-9 and TRBJ1-5; D is ambiguous. The CDR3 sequence is 13 residues long. V dropped 2 bases and J dropped 5 bases, with 7 bases sitting between them. Germline V gene lookup returns CDR1 SEHNR and CDR2 FQNEAQ (reference sequence). The CDR3 is CASSLLRDQPQHF. The CDR3 nucleotides read TGTGCCAGCAGCTTATTAAGGGATCAGCCCCAGCATTTT.

The V gene is TRBV18, the J gene TRBJ1-6, with 9 nucleotides matching TRBD1. Per the germline V gene, CDR1 is KGHSH and CDR2 is LQKENI. The CDR3 loop spans 18 amino acids. Trimming took 4 bases from V and 2 from J; bases not matched to a gene: 9. CDR3 DNA sequence: TGTGCCAGCTCACTGCGGGACAGGGTGAGGGCCTATAATTCACCCCTCCACTTT. Translated, it gives CASSLRDRVRAYNSPLHF.

The chain combines TRBV7-2 with TRBJ2-2; 10 bases align to TRBD2. CDR3 length: 16 residues. The germline V gene has CDR1 SGHTA and CDR2 FQGNSA. Trimming at V came to 5 bases and at J to 1 base, leaving 4 bases not matched to a gene. Here the CDR3 reads CASSPKRGGNTGELFF. The DNA of the CDR3 is TGTGCCAGCAGCCCCAAGCGGGGGGGGAACACCGGGGAGCTGTTTTTT.